Listed below are T cell receptor beta chains from one sample, sequenced in a study of blood T cell repertoires in COVID-19. Sequencing was performed with immunoSEQ multiplex PCR; in TCRdb, only in-frame clones are kept and a portion is missing. Seen here are around 78,000 clones, about nine tenths observed once, and the top ten hold around 0.96%. The sequenced sample consisted of peripheral blood. The receptors derive from a woman between 50 and 59 years old in a cohort sampled during active COVID-19. The CDR3 runs from the conserved cysteine through the conserved F or W. A D gene is named only where the DNA matches it firmly. The size of a clone is reported for some rows only, either as once, few or many, or as a class for expanded clones.

j_call d_call clone_size v_call cdr3_aa
TRBJ1-1 TRBD1 . TRBV2 CASSPFGTANAEAFF
TRBJ1-1 . . TRBV6-5 CASSPGRGVDVGAFF
TRBJ2-4 . . TRBV27 CASPRRAKNIQYF
TRBJ2-2 TRBD2 . TRBV14 CASSQASRVGGRRTGELFF
TRBJ1-6 TRBD1 . TRBV30 CAWSARDRPGPLHF
TRBJ1-6 . few TRBV19 CASTRGDSPLHF
TRBJ2-7 TRBD2 . TRBV9 CASSVGLAGGAVSYEQYF
TRBJ1-2 . . TRBV5-1 CASSLAGVSGYTF
TRBJ1-5 . . TRBV7-8 CASSARTTRDQPQHF
TRBJ1-3 TRBD1 . TRBV3-1/TRBV3-2 CASSRGQDTIYF
TRBJ2-3 TRBD2 . TRBV28 CASSSPPVRPGRTSGTNTDTQYF
TRBJ2-1 TRBD2 . TRBV27 CASSFRREVSSYNEQFF
TRBJ2-3 . few TRBV28 CASSSSADTQYF
TRBJ2-7 TRBD2 . TRBV28 CASSLSGISTYEQYF
TRBJ2-1 TRBD2 . TRBV11-2 CASLVAGSLGMTNEQFF
TRBJ2-2 . . TRBV28 CASSSRSNTGELFF
TRBJ2-7 TRBD1 . TRBV5-8 CASSLTGVGPQSYEQYF
TRBJ2-5 . . TRBV27 CASSWMEGETQYF
TRBJ2-2 . . TRBV5-1 CASGLQASRTGELFF
TRBJ1-4 TRBD1 once TRBV9 CASSVQGANEKLFF
TRBJ1-5 TRBD1 few TRBV4-1 CASSQDNRGGPFETQHF
TRBJ1-1 . . TRBV27 CASSLSRGNTEAFF
TRBJ1-1 . once TRBV28 CASSSGVYTEAFF
TRBJ1-5 . . TRBV30 CAWSVRGNQPQHF
TRBJ2-4 . . TRBV3-1/TRBV3-2 CASSQGVRNIQYF
TRBJ2-2 TRBD2 . TRBV7-9 CASSPSHPGLAGGGELFF
TRBJ2-3 TRBD1 . TRBV5-8 CASSPRTGGSDTQYF
TRBJ1-1 . . TRBV5-1 CASSLRTDMNTEAFF
TRBJ1-4 . . TRBV30 CAEGRLSTNEKLFF
TRBJ2-7 TRBD1 . TRBV14 CASSPIEGASGSEQYF
TRBJ1-5 . . TRBV6-1 CASSVKAGKFGQPQHF
TRBJ1-5 . few TRBV5-6 CASSFGTSDNQPQHF
TRBJ2-4 TRBD1 . TRBV6-1 CASSEVGTGIAKNIQYF
TRBJ2-5 . . TRBV9 CASSVEEDSGLDETQYF
TRBJ1-5 . . TRBV6-4 CASSVTAGNQPQHF
TRBJ2-2 TRBD2 . TRBV27 CASNPGAGGTGELFF
TRBJ1-4 . . TRBV21-1 CASSTRQARTTNEKLFF
TRBJ1-1 . . TRBV21-1 CASSAIGPRTEAFF
TRBJ1-1 TRBD1 . TRBV30 CAWSGGTGVWGNTEAFF
TRBJ1-2 TRBD1 . TRBV28 CASSPSDREGIHGYTF
TRBJ1-2 TRBD1 . TRBV27 CASSFYSGTGDPMGGYTF
TRBJ1-5 . . TRBV19 CASSMGRGRTIGNQPQHF
TRBJ2-5 . . TRBV6-5 CASREVETQYF
TRBJ2-1 . . TRBV15 CATSRRGLGAYNEQFF
TRBJ2-7 TRBD1 . TRBV28 CASSSTGTAYEQYF